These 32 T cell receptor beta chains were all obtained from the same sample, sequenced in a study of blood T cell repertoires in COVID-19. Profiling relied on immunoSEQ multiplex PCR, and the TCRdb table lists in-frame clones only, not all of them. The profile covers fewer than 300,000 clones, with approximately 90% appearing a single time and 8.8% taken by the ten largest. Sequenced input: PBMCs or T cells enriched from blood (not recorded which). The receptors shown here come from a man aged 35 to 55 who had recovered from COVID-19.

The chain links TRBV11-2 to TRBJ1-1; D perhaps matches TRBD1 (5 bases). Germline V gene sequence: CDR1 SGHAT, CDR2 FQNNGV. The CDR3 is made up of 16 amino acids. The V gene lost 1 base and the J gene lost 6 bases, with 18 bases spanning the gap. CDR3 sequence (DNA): TGTGCCAGCAGCTTAGGCGTTGCGGGGCGCGGTGCTGAAGCTTTCTTT. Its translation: CASSLGVAGRGAEAFF.

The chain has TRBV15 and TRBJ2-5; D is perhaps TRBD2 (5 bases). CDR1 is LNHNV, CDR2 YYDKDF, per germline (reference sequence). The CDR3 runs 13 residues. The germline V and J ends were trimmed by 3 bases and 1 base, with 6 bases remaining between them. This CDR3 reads CATSRRAQETQYF. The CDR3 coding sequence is TGTGCCACCAGCAGGAGGGCCCAAGAGACCCAGTACTTC. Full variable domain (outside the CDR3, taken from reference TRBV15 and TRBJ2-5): DAMVIQNPRYQVTQFGKPVTLSCSQTLNHNVMYWYQQKSSQAPKLLFHYYDKDFNNEADTPDNFQSRRPNTSFCFLDIRSPGLGDTAMYLCATSRRAQETQYFGPGTRLLVL.

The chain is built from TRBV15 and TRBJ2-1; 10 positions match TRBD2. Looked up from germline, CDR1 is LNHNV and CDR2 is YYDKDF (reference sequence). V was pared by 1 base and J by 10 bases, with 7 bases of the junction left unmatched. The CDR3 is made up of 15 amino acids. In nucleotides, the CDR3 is TGTGCCACCAGCAGAGTACTAGCGGGGAGTGTGGAGCAGTTCTTC. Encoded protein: CATSRVLAGSVEQFF.

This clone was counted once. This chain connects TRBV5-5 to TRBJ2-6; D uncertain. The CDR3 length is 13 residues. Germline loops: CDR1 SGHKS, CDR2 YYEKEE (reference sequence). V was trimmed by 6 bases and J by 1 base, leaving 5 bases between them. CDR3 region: CASTPSGANVLTF. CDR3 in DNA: TGTGCCAGCACCCCTTCTGGGGCCAACGTCCTGACTTTC.

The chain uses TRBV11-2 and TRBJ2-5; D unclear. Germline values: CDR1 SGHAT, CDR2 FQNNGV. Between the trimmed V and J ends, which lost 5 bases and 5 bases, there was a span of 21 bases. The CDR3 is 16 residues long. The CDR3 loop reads CASSQPKQAPSETQYF. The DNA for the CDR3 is TGTGCCAGCAGCCAACCCAAGCAGGCCCCATCCGAGACCCAGTACTTC.

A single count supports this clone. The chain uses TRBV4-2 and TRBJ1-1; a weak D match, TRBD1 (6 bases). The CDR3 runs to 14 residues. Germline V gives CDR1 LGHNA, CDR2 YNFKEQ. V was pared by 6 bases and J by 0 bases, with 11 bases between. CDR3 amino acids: CASSSRGLNTEAFF. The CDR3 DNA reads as TGTGCCAGCAGTTCCAGGGGCTTGAACACTGAAGCTTTCTTT.

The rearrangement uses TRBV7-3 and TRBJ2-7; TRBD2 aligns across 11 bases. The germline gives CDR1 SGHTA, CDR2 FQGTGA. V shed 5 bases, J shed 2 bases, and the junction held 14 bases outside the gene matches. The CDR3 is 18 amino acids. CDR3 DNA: TGTGCCAGCAGCAACCCGCCAGTGACTAGCGGGACTCCCTACGAGCAGTACTTC. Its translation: CASSNPPVTSGTPYEQYF. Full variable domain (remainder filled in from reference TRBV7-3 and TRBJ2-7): GAGVSQTPSNKVTEKGKYVELRCDPISGHTALYWYRQSLGQGPEFLIYFQGTGAADDSGLPNDRFFAVRPEGSVSTLKIQRTERGDSAVYLCASSNPPVTSGTPYEQYFGPGTRLTVT.

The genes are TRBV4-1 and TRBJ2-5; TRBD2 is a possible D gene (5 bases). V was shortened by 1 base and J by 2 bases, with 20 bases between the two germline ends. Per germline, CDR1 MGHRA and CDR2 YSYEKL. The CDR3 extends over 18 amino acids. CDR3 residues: CASSQVIAPPFWQETQYF. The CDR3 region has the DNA TGCGCCAGCAGCCAAGTAATAGCGCCGCCTTTCTGGCAAGAGACCCAGTACTTC.

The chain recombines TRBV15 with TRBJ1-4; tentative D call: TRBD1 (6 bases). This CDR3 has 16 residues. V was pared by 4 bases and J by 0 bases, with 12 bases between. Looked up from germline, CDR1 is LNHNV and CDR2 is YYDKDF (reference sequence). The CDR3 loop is CATSTRQASTNEKLFF. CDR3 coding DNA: TGTGCCACCAGCACCAGACAGGCCTCAACTAATGAAAAACTGTTTTTT.

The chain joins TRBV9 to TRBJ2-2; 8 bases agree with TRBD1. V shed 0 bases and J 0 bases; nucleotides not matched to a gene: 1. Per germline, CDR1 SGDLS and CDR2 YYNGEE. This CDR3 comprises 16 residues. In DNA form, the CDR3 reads TGTGCCAGCAGCGTAGCGGGACAGGCGAACACCGGGGAGCTGTTTTTT. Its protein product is CASSVAGQANTGELFF.

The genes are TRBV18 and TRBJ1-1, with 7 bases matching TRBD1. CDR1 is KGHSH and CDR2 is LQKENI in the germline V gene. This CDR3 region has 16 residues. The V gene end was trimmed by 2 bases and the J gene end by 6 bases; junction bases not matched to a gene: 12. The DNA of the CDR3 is TGTGCCAGCTCACCAGGGGCGGACAGGCCAAACGCTGAAGCTTTCTTT. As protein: CASSPGADRPNAEAFF. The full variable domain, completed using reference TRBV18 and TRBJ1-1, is NAGVMQNPRHLVRRRGQEARLRCSPMKGHSHVYWYRQLPEEGLKFMVYLQKENIIDESGMPKERFSAEFPKEGPSILRIQQVVRGDSAAYFCASSPGADRPNAEAFFGQGTRLTVV.

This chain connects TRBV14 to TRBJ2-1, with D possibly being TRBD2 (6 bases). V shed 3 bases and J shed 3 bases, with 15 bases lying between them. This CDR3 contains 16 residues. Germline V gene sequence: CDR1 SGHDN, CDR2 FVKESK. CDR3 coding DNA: TGTGCCAGCAGCCATTTCGGGAGCCACTTCTACAATGAGCAGTTCTTC. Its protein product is CASSHFGSHFYNEQFF.

CDR3 in amino acids: CSVVEVQETQYF. CDR3 in DNA: TGCAGCGTTGTCGAGGTTCAAGAGACCCAGTACTTC. The rearrangement uses TRBV29-1 and TRBJ2-5; D is ambiguous. CDR1 is SQVTM, CDR2 ANQGSEA, per germline. Trimming cost V 4 bases and J 2 bases, with 8 bases left between them. The CDR3 is 12 residues long. The variable domain in full, completed from reference TRBV29-1 and TRBJ2-5, reads SAVISQKPSRDICQRGTSLTIQCQVDSQVTMMFWYRQQPGQSLTLIATANQGSEATYESGFVIDKFPISRPNLTFSTLTVSNMSPEDSSIYLCSVVEVQETQYFGPGTRLLVL.

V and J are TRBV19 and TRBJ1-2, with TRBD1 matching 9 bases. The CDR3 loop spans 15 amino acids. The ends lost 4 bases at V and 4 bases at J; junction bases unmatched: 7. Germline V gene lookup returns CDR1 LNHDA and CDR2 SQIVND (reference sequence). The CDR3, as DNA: TGTGCCAGTAGTAAGAACAGGGGGCTCCTCTATGGCTACACCTTC. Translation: CASSKNRGLLYGYTF.

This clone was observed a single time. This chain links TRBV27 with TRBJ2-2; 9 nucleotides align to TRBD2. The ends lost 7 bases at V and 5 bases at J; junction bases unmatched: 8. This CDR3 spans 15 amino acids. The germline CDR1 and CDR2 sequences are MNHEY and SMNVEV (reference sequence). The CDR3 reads CASTIAGEPTGELFF. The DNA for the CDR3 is TGTGCCAGCACCATAGCGGGGGAGCCGACCGGGGAGCTGTTTTTT.

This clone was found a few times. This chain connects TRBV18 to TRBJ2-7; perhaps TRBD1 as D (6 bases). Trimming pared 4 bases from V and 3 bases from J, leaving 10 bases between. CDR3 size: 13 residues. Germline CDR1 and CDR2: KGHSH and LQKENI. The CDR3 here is CASSRGTSYEQYF. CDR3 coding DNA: TGTGCCAGCTCACGAGGGACAAGCTACGAGCAGTACTTC. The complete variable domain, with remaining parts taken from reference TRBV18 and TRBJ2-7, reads NAGVMQNPRHLVRRRGQEARLRCSPMKGHSHVYWYRQLPEEGLKFMVYLQKENIIDESGMPKERFSAEFPKEGPSILRIQQVVRGDSAAYFCASSRGTSYEQYFGPGTRLTVT.

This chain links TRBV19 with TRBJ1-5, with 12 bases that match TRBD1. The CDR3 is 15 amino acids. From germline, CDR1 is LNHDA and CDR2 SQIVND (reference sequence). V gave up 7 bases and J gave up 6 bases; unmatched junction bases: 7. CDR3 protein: CASTPGTGGSQPQHF. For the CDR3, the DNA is TGTGCCAGTACCCCCGGGACAGGGGGCTCTCAGCCCCAGCATTTT.

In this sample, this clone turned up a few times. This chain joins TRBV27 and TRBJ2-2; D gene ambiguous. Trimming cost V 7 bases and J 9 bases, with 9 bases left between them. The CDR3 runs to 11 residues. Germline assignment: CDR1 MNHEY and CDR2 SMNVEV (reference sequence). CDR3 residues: CASKNLRELFF. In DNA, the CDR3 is TGTGCCAGCAAGAACTTACGGGAGCTGTTTTTT.

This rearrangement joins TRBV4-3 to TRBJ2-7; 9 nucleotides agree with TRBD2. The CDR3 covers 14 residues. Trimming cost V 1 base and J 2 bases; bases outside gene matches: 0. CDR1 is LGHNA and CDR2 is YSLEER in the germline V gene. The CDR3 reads CASSQGTSAYEQYF. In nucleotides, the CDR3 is TGCGCCAGCAGCCAAGGGACTAGCGCCTACGAGCAGTACTTC.

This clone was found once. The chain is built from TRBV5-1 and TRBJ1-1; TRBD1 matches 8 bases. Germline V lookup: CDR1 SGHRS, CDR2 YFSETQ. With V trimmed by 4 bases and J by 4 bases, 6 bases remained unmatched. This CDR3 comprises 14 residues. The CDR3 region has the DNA TGCGCCAGCAGCGGAGGACAGGGTGGCACTGAAGCTTTCTTT. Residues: CASSGGQGGTEAFF.

This chain's CDR3 is CASSLVGVDTEAFF. CDR3 nucleotide sequence: TGTGCCAGCAGCTTAGTAGGGGTTGACACTGAAGCTTTCTTT. The V call is TRBV7-6, the J call TRBJ1-1; D might be TRBD1 (5 bases). The CDR3 contains 14 residues. Germline CDR1 reads SGHVS; CDR2 reads FNYEAQ. V shed 1 base and J shed 3 bases, with 9 bases lying between them.

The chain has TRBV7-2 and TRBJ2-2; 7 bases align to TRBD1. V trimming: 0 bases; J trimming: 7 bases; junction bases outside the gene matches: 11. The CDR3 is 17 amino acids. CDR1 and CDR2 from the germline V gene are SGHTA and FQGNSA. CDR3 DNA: TGTGCCAGCAGCTTAGCGCTTGCAGGGGGTATGGGCGGGGAGCTGTTTTTT. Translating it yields CASSLALAGGMGGELFF. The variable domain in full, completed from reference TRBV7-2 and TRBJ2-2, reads GAGVSQSPSNKVTEKGKDVELRCDPISGHTALYWYRQSLGQGLEFLIYFQGNSAPDKSGLPSDRFSAERTGGSVSTLTIQRTQQEDSAVYLCASSLALAGGMGGELFFGEGSRLTVL.

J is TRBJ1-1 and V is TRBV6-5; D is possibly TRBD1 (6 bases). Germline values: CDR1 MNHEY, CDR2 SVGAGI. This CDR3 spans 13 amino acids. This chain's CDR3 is CAGRGAMYTEAFF. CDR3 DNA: TGTGCAGGTCGGGGGGCAATGTACACTGAAGCTTTCTTT.

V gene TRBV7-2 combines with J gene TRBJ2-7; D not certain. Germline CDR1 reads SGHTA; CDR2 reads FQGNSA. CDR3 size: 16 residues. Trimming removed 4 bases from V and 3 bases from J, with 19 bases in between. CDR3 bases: TGTGCCAGCAGCTCCCTCACCGCCGTACAAGTCTACGAGCAGTACTTC. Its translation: CASSSLTAVQVYEQYF.

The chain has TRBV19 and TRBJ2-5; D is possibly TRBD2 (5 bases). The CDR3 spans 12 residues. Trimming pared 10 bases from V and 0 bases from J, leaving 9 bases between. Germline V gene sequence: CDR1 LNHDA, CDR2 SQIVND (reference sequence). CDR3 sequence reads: CATGVYQETQYF. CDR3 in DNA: TGTGCCACCGGGGTATACCAAGAGACCCAGTACTTC.

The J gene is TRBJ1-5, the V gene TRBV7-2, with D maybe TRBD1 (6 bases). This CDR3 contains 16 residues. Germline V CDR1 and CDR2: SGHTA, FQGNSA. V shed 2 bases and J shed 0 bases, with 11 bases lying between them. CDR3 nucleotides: TGTGCCAGCAGCTTATCGGGGACACATAGCAATCAGCCCCAGCATTTT. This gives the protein CASSLSGTHSNQPQHF.

The CDR3 here is CAWRRLAEANTQYF. CDR3 in DNA: TGTGCCTGGAGACGACTAGCAGAGGCAAATACGCAGTATTTT. The chain carries TRBV30 and TRBJ2-3; TRBD2 matches 7 bases. The CDR3 has 14 residues. Germline V lookup: CDR1 GTSNPN, CDR2 SVGIG (reference sequence). Trimming removed 3 bases from V and 7 bases from J; junction bases left unmatched: 10.

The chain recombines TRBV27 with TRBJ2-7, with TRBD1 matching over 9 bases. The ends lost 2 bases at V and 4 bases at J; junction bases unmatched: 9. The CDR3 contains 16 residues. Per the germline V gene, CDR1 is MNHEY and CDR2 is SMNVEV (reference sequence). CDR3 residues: CASSLESGTGLYEQYF. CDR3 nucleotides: TGTGCCAGCAGTTTAGAGTCCGGGACAGGGCTATACGAGCAGTACTTC.

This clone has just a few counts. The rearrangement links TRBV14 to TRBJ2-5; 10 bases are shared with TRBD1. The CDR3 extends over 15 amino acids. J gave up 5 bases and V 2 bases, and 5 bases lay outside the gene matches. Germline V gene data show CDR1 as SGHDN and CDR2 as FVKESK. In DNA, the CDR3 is TGTGCCAGCAGCCAAATACGGGGACAGGGGGAGACCCAGTACTTC. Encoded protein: CASSQIRGQGETQYF.

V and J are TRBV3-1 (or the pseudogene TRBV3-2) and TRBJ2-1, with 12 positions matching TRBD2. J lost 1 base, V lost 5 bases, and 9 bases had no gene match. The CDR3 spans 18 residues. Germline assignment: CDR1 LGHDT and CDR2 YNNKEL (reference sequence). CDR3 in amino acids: CASSGRLAGVVSYNEQFF. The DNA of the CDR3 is TGTGCCAGCAGCGGACGACTAGCGGGAGTGGTTTCCTACAATGAGCAGTTCTTC.

The CDR3 DNA is TGTGCCAGCAGCTCCGATAGTGAGCAGTTCTTC. Encoded protein: CASSSDSEQFF. V is TRBV7-9 and J is TRBJ2-1; unclear D gene. V was trimmed by 4 bases and J by 9 bases, leaving 7 bases between them. There are 11 residues in the CDR3. CDR1 and CDR2 (germline): SEHNR, FQNEAQ (reference sequence).

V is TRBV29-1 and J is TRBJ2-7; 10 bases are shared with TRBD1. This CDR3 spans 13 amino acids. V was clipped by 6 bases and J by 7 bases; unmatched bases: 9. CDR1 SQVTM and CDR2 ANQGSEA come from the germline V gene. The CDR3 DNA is TGCAGCGTCGACAGGGGGCGAAGTGGAGAGCAGTACTTC. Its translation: CSVDRGRSGEQYF.